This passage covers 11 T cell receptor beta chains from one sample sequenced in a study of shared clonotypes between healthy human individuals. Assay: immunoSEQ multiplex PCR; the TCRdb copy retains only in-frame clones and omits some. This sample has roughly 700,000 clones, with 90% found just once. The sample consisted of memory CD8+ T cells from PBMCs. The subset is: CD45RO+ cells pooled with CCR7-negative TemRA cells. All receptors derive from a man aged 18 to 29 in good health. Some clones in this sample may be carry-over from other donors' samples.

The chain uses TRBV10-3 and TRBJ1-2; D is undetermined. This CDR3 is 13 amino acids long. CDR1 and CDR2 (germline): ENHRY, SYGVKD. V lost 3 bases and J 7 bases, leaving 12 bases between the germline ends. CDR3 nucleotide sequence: TGTGCCATCAGTGACCCCGGACCCGCTGGCTACACCTTC. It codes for CAISDPGPAGYTF.

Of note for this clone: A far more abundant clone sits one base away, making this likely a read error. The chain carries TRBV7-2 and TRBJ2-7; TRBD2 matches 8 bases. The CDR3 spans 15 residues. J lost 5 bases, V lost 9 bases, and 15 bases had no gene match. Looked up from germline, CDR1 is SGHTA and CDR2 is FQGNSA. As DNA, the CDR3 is TGTGCCAGTGACTGGGCGGGAGGACCAAACCACGAGCAGTACTTC. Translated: CASDWAGGPNHEQYF.

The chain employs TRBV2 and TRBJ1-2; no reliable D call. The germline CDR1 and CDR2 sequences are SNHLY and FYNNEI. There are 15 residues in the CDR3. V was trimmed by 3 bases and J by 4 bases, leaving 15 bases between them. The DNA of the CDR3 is TGTGCCAGCAGTGAGGGTCGGTTTTCCATCTATGGCTACACCTTC. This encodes CASSEGRFSIYGYTF.

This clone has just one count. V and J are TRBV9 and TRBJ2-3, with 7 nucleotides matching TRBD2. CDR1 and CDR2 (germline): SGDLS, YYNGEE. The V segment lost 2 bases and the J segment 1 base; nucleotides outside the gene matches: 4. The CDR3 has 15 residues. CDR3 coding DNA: TGTGCCAGCAGCGTTAGCGGGCTTGGCACAGATACGCAGTATTTT. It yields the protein CASSVSGLGTDTQYF.

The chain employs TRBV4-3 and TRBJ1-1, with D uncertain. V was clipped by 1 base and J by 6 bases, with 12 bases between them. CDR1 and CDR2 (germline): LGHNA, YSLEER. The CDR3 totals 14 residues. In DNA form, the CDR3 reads TGCGCCAGCAGCCAAGCGCGGGGTGAGGCTGAAGCTTTCTTT. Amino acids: CASSQARGEAEAFF.

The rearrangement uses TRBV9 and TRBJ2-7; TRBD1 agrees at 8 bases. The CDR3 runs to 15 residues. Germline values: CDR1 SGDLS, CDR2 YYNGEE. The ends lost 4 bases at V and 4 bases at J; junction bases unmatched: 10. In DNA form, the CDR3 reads TGTGCCAGCAGCTATACGACAGGGGATACTTACGAGCAGTACTTC. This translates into CASSYTTGDTYEQYF.

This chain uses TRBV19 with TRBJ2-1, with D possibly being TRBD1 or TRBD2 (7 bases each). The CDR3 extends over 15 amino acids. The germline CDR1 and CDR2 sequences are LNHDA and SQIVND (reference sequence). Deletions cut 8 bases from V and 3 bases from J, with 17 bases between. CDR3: CASGRGLAVYNEQFF. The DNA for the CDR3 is TGTGCCAGTGGAAGGGGGCTAGCGGTCTACAATGAGCAGTTCTTC.

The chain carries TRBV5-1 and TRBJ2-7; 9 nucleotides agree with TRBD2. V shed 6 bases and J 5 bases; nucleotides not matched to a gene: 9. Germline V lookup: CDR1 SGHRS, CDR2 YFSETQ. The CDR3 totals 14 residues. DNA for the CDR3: TGCGCCAGCATGGTAGCGGGAGTTGGGCACGAGCAGTACTTC. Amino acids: CASMVAGVGHEQYF.

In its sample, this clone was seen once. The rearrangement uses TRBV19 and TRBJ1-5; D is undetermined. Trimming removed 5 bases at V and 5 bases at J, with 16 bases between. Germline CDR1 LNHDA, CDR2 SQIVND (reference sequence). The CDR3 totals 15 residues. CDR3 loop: CASSPAGFRHQPQHF. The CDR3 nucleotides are TGTGCCAGTAGTCCCGCGGGGTTTCGGCATCAGCCCCAGCATTTT.

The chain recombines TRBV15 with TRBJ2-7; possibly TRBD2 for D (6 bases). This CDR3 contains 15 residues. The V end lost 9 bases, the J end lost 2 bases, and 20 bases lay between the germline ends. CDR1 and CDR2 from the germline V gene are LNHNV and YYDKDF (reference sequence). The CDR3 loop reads CATREEGLHTYEQYF. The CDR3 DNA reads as TGTGCCACGCGGGAAGAGGGACTTCATACCTACGAGCAGTACTTC.

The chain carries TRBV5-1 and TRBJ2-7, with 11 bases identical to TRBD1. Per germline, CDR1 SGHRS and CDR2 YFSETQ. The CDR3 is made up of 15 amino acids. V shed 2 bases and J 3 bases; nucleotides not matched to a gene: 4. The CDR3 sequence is CASSLSDRGLYEQYF. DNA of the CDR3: TGCGCCAGCAGCTTATCGGACAGGGGGCTCTACGAGCAGTACTTC.